This T cell receptor (beta chain) was captured by sequencing in a study of blood T cell repertoires in COVID-19. Study context: Acute-phase and convalescent COVID-19 samples originated in the United States, Italy and Spain. Nucleic acid was either cDNA or gDNA, and it came from T cells, B-cell-depleted T cells, or PBMCs.

This CDR3 comprises 15 residues. The germline gives CDR1 SGHTA, CDR2 FQGNSA. The V gene end was trimmed by 4 bases and the J gene end by 6 bases; junction bases not matched to a gene: 7. In the original processing: Nucleated cell number was recorded as an estimate derived from reference gene primer amplification. Only in-frame clones appear in the TCRdb table, and some are missing; sequencing was by immunoSEQ multiplex PCR. Clonal size and the V and J genes are those of that table, whereas D and trimming came from the DNA. The table includes 65,000 to 70,000 clones, over 60% detected once. The sequence derives from a human donor in a cohort sampled during active COVID-19. The sequencing input was peripheral blood. The rearrangement links TRBV7-2 to TRBJ1-4, with 8 bases aligning to TRBD1. The CDR3 loop reads CASSSTGGVDEKLFF. Written as DNA, the CDR3 is TGTGCCAGCAGCTCCACAGGGGGAGTGGATGAAAAACTGTTTTTT.